This TCR beta chain was retrieved from a study of response to subunit inactivated influenza vaccine. Germline CDR1 SGHVS, CDR2 FQNEAQ. After removal of 5 bases from V and 7 bases from J, the junction contained 14 bases not matched to a gene. The CDR3 sequence is 15 residues long. TCRdb itself ran the RT-PCR reads through MiXCR, one entry per CDR3 protein. Here the sample spans 650,000 or so distinct CDR3 sequences, 14% being singletons. This clonotype came up a few times. This chain joins TRBV7-8 and TRBJ2-7; 7 nucleotides align to TRBD1. The receptor comes from a man aged 45 to 65 who received an inactivated influenza vaccine. Sample: PBMCs from blood, taken approximately 15 days before vaccination. The CDR3 loop is CASSIQMTGSLEQYF. The CDR3 region has the DNA TGTGCCAGCAGCATACAAATGACAGGGTCCCTAGAGCAGTACTTC.